The clone carrying this T cell receptor (beta chain) was seen a handful of times. This entry is derived from a study of CD8+ T cells in alopecia areata. Overall study context: Treated patients took oral tofacitinib at 5 to 10 mg twice daily. Tofacitinib ran 6 to 18 months, followed by 6 months off drug.

Deletions cut 4 bases from V and 2 bases from J, with 6 bases between. Germline CDR1 SGHRS, CDR2 YFSETQ. CDR3 length: 12 amino acids. Extracted RNA was reverse transcribed into cDNA, the sequencing template. Using immunoSEQ multiplex PCR, the repertoire was profiled, and TCRdb retains in-frame clones only, with some absent. Of roughly 140,000 clones in the sample, about 47% were seen once. This receptor was obtained from a human donor with alopecia areata. The starting material was CD4+ T cells sorted from blood, obtained at week 0. J is TRBJ2-5 and V is TRBV5-1; D remains unclear. Here the CDR3 reads CASSEQQETQYF. In DNA, the CDR3 is TGCGCCAGCAGCGAACAACAAGAGACCCAGTACTTC.